The T cell receptor (beta chain) described here comes from a study of cytomegalovirus exposure and HLA in healthy donors. Germline values: CDR1 MNHNY, CDR2 SVGAGI (reference sequence). V lost 6 bases and J lost 3; bases outside the gene matches: 1. The CDR3 sequence is 14 residues long. Study results and caveats: Immune exposure was documented only through CMV serostatus. Later examination showed HLA-associated TCR beta chains had greater clonal expansion than equally common others. A missense variant in DCLRE1C was later tied to TCR beta V- and J-gene trimming.

Primers: 60 Vbeta forward and 13 Jbeta reverse. This table comes from immunoSEQ multiplex PCR, and its TCRdb copy is limited to in-frame clones, with some not included. Of 95,000 to 150,000 clones listed, around three quarters are singletons. All the people who gave samples were healthy bone marrow donors. With respect to this clone: Its antigen is unidentified.

Input material: PBMCs. The rearrangement links TRBV6-6 to TRBJ2-7, with 14 bases matching TRBD2. The source of this sequence is a woman in her 40s in good health and CMV-seropositive. The CDR3 DNA reads as TGTGCCAGCAGGACTAGCGGGAGGGACTACGAGCAGTACTTC. As protein: CASRTSGRDYEQYF.